The following is a TCR beta chain sequence with its context. The antigen is undetermined. TCRdb's table, derived via immunoSEQ multiplex PCR, lists solely in-frame clones and lacks some. The table has roughly 120,000 clones, approximately 85% seen once. This entry belongs to a study of cytomegalovirus exposure and HLA in healthy donors. Study at large: Per a later analysis, the 550 to 850 first-cohort and fewer than 150 validation repertoires shared one platform.

Study results and caveats: A subsequent analysis found that TCR clusters from the first cohort also tended to co-occur in the 90 to 150 validation repertoires, with around 94% of cluster scores above 0. Accounts indicate the classifier identified cytomegalovirus status with strong specificity and sensitivity.

The donors formed part of the roughly 120-subject validation cohort, distinct from the roughly 700-subject first cohort. From germline, CDR1 is LNHDA and CDR2 SQIVND (reference sequence). The CDR3 consists of 16 residues. Germline trimming cut 7 bases from V and 2 bases from J; bases unmatched to any gene: 10. The sequencing input was PBMCs. The sequence was obtained from a man aged 18 to 35 in good health and CMV-seronegative. The chain is built from TRBV19 and TRBJ2-7, with 11 bases aligning to TRBD2. CDR3 amino acids: CASTLAGGNVAYEQYF. CDR3 nucleotides: TGTGCCAGTACCCTAGCGGGAGGAAATGTTGCCTACGAGCAGTACTTC.